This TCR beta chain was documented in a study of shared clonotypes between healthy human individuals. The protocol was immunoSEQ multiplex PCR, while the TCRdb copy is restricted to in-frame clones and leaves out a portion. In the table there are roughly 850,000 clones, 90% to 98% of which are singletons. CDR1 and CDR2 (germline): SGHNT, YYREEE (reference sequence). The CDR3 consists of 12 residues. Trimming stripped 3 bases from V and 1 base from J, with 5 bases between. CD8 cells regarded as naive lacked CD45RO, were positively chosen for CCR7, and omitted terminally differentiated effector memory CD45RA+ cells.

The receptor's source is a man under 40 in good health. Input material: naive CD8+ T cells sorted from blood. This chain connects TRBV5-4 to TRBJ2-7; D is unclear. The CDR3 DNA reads TGTGCCAGCAGCTCACCTTCCTACGAGCAGTACTTC. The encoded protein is CASSSPSYEQYF.